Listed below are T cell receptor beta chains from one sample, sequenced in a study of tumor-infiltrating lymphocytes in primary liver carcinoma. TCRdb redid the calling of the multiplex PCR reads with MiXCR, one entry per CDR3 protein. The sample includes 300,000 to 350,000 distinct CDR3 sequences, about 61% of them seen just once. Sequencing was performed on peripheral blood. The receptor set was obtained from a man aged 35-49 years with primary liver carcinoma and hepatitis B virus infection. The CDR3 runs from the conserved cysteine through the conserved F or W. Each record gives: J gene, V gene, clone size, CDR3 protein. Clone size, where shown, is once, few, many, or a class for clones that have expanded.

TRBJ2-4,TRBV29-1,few,CRAGTDLAKNIQYF
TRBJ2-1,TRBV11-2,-,CASSLTSGKDEQFF
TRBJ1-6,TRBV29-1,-,CSVEVEGGSSLHF
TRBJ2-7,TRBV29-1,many,CSVGDTYEQYF
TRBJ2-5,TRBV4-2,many,CASSQRILAGVEALETQYF
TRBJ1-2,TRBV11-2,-,CAISLVPSYGYTF
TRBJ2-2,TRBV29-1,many,CSVLFTGELFF
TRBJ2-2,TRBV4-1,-,CASSRDRVFTGELFF
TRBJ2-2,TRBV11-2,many,CASSLFDRGANTGELFF
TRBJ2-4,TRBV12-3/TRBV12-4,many,CASGQAAKNIQYF
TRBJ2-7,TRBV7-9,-,CASSLVSTACSYEQYF
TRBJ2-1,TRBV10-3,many,CAISDAGTSFSNEQFF
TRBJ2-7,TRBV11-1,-,CASLSPPSEQYF
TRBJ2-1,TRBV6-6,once,CVGSYGTGSHNEQFF
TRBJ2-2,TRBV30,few,CAWTGLADGELFF
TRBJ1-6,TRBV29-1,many,CSVAEDRDSPLHF
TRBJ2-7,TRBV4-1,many,CASSPPGQVKYYEQYF
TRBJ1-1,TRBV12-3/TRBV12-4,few,CASTPQVVNTEAFF
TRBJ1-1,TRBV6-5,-,CASSLRFNTEAVF
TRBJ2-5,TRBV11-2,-,CASSLARLALGEKETQNF
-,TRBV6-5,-,CASSRADSNQPQYF
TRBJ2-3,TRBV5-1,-,CASSLIRTGTSTDTQYF
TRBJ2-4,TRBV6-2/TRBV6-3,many,CASSPPGLAKNIQYF
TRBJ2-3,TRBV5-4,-,CASSRNTDTEYF
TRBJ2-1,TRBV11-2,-,CASCLGQSSYNEQLF
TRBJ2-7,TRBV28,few,CASSFYSTIPFYEQYF
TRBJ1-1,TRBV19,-,CASSIWWDSDPFF
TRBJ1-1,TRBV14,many,CASSQYGRGSEAFF
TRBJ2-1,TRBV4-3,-,CASSQDPGISYNKQFF
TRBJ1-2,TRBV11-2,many,CASSLRRGAQNYGYTF
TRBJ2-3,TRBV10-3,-,CAIRLAGNTDMHYF
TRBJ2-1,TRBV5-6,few,CASSLGTSGREFYEQFF
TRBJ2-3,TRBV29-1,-,CSAKAGGADTQYF